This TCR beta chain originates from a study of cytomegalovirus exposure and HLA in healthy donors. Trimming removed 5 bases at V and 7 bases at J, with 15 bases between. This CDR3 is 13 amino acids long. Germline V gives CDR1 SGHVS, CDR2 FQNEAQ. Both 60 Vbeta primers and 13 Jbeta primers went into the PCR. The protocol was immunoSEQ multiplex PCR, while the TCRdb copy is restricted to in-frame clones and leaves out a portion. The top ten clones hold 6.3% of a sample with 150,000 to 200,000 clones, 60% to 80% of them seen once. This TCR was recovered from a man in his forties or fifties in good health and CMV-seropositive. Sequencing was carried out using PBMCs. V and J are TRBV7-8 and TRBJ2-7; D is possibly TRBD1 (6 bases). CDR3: CASSRLQGREQYF. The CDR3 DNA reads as TGTGCCAGCAGCCGCTTACAGGGCCGGGAGCAGTACTTC.